Sequencing of this T cell receptor (beta chain) was carried out in a study of Tregs in tolerant kidney transplant recipients. Study overall: Recipient cells were told from donor cells by antibody staining.

V gave up 4 bases and J gave up 6 bases, with 9 bases separating them. CDR1 SEHNR and CDR2 FQNEAQ come from the germline V gene (reference sequence). CDR3 length equals 12 residues. For this clone: Antigen unknown.

This table comes from immunoSEQ multiplex PCR, and its TCRdb copy is limited to in-frame clones, with some not included. The sample includes about 44,000 clones, less than 97% of them seen just once. Study-wide points: Biological reproducibility was not directly addressed in this study.

The sequence was collected from a human donor in good health. Material: Tregs from blood cultured with allogeneic cells. The V call is TRBV7-9, the J call TRBJ1-2; D perhaps matches TRBD1 (6 bases). DNA of the CDR3: TGTGCCAGCAGCTGGCAGGGGCATGGCTACACCTTC. Translation: CASSWQGHGYTF.